This paragraph reports one T cell receptor (beta chain). Its antigen remains unidentified. The primer mix had 60 Vbeta and 13 Jbeta primers. Sequencing was performed with immunoSEQ multiplex PCR; in TCRdb, only in-frame clones are kept and a portion is missing. The sample has under 150,000 clones, roughly 80% seen once. These data belong to a study of cytomegalovirus exposure and HLA in healthy donors. General study results and limits: A few chains tied to CMV proved CMV antigen-specific in vitro. In a later analysis, HLA-associated beta chains showed higher expansion and lower generation probabilities than comparable chains.

The V and J ends lost 7 bases and 5 bases respectively, with 17 bases between them. In germline, CDR1 is MNHEY, CDR2 SVGAGI. The CDR3 is 14 amino acids. The rearrangement uses TRBV6-5 and TRBJ1-1, with a weak D call TRBD1 (6 bases). What was sequenced was PBMCs. The receptor's source is a man between 18 and 29 years old in good health and CMV-seronegative. The CDR3 nucleotides are TGTGCCAGCACCTGGGAGGGGGGAGGTACTGAAGCTTTCTTT. Amino acid sequence: CASTWEGGGTEAFF.